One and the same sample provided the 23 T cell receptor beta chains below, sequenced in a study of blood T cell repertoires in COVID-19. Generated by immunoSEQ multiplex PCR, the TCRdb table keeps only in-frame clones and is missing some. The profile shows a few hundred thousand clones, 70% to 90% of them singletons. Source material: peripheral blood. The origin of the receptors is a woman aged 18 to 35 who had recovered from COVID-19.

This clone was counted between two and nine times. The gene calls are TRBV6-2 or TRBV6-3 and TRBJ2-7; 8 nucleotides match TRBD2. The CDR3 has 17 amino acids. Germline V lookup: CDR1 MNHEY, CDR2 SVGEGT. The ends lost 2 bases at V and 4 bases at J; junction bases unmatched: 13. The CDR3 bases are TGTGCCAGCAGTTACCACAACCCCGCGGGGGGCGGATACGAGCAGTACTTC. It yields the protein CASSYHNPAGGGYEQYF.

The CDR3 DNA reads TGCAGTGCTAGTTCGGGACTAGCGGGGTACTACAATGAGCAGTTCTTC. Protein sequence: CSASSGLAGYYNEQFF. The rearrangement joins TRBV20-1 to TRBJ2-1; 13 bases fit TRBD2. The CDR3 runs 16 residues. After removal of 3 bases from V and 3 bases from J, the junction contained 5 bases not matched to a gene. Germline assignment: CDR1 DFQATT and CDR2 SNEGSKA (reference sequence).

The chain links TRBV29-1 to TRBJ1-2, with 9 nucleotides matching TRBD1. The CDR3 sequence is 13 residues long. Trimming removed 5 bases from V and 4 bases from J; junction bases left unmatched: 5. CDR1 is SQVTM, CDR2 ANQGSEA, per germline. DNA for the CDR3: TGCAGCGTTAGACAGGGGGTGTTCTATGGCTACACCTTC. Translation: CSVRQGVFYGYTF.

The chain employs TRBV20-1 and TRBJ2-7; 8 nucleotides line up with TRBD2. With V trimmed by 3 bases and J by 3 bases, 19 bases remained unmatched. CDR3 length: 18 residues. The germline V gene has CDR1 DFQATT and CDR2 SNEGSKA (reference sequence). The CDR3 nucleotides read TGCAGTGCTAGTGGAGGGGAAGACCCCGGGACTAGGATCTACGAGCAGTACTTC. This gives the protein CSASGGEDPGTRIYEQYF.

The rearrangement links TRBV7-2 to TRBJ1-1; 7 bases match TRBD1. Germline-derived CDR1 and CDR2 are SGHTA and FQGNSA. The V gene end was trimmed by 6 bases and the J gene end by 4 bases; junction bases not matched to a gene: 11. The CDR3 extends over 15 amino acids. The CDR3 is CASSPSRGAGTEAFF. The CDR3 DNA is TGTGCCAGCAGTCCCAGCAGGGGGGCGGGCACTGAAGCTTTCTTT.

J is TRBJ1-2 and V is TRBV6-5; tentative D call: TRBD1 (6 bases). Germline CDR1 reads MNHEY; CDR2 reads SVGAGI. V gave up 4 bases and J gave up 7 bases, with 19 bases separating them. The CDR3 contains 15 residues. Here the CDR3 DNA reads TGTGCCAGCAGTTCTACAGGGAGCTCTCTCCCTGGCTACACCTTC. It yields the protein CASSSTGSSLPGYTF.

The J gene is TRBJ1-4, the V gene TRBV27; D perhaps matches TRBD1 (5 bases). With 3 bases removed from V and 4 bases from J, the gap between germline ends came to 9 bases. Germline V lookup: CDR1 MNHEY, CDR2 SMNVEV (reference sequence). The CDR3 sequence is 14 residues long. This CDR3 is CASSLDTLNEKLFF. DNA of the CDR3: TGTGCCAGCAGTTTGGACACCCTTAATGAAAAACTGTTTTTT.

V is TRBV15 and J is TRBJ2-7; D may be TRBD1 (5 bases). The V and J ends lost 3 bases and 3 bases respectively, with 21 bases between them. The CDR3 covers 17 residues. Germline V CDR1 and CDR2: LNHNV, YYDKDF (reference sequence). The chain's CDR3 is CATSRAPGQGYIYEQYF. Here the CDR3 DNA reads TGTGCCACCAGCAGGGCCCCAGGGCAGGGTTATATCTACGAGCAGTACTTC.

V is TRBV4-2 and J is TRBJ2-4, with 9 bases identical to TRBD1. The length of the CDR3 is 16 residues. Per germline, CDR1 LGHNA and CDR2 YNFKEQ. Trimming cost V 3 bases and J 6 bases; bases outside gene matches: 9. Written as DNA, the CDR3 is TGTGCCAGCAGCCATAGGGACAGGGAGTTTGGAAACATTCAGTACTTC. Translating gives CASSHRDREFGNIQYF.

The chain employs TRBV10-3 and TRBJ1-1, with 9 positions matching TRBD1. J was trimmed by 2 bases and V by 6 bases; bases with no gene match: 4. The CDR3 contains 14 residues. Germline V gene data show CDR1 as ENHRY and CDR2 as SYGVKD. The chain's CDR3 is CAIRDRGSNTEAFF. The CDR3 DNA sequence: TGTGCCATCAGGGACAGGGGCTCTAACACTGAAGCTTTCTTT.

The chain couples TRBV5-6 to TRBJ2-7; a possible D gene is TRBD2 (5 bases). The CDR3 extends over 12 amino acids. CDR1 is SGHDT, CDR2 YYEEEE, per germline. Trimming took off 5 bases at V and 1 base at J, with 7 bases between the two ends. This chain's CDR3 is CASRSGSYEQYF. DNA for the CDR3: TGTGCCAGCAGGTCGGGATCCTACGAGCAGTACTTC.

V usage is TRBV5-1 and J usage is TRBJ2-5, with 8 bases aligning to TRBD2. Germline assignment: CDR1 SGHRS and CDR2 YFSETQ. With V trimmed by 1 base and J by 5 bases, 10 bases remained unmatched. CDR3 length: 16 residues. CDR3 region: CASSLRGSGGLETQYF. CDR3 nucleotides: TGCGCCAGCAGCTTGCGTGGGTCGGGAGGGCTGGAGACCCAGTACTTC.

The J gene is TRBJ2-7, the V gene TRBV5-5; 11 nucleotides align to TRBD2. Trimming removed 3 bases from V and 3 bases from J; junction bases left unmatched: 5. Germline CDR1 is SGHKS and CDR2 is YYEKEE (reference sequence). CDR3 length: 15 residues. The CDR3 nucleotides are TGTGCCAGCAGCTCGGGACTAGCGGTTTTCTACGAGCAGTACTTC. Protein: CASSSGLAVFYEQYF.

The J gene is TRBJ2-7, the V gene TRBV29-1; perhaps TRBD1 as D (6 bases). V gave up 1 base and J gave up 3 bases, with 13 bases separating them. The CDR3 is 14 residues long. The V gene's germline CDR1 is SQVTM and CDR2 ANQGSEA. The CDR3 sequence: CSVEGIGQLYEQYF. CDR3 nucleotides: TGCAGCGTTGAAGGTATAGGACAGCTCTACGAGCAGTACTTC.

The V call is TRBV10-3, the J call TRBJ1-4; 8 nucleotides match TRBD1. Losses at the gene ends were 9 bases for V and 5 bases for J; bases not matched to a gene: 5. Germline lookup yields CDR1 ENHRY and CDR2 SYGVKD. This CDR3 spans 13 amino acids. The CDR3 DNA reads TGTGCCATGTCACAGGGGGAAAATGAAAAACTGTTTTTT. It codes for CAMSQGENEKLFF.

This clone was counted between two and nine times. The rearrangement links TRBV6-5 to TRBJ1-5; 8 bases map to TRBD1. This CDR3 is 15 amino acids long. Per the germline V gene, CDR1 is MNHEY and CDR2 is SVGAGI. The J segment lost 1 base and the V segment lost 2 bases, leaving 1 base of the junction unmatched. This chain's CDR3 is CASSYRTGSNQPQHF. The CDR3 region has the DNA TGTGCCAGCAGTTACCGGACAGGGAGCAATCAGCCCCAGCATTTT.

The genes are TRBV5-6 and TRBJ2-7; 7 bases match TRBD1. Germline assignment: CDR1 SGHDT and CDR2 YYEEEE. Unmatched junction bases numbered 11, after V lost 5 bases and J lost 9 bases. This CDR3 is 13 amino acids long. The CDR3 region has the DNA TGTGCCAGCAGTCCCGGGACAGTGTTCGTGCAGTACTTC. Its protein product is CASSPGTVFVQYF. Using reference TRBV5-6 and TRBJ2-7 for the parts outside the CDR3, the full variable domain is DAGVTQSPTHLIKTRGQQVTLRCSPKSGHDTVSWYQQALGQGPQFIFQYYEEEERQRGNFPDRFSGHQFPNYSSELNVNALLLGDSALYLCASSPGTVFVQYFGPGTRLTVT.

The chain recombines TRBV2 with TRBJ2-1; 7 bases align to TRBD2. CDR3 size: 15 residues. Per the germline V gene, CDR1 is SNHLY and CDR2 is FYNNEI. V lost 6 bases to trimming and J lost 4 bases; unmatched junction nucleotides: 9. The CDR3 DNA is TGTGCCAGCAGGGCCGCGGGAGAAGGTTACAATGAGCAGTTCTTC. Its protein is CASRAAGEGYNEQFF.

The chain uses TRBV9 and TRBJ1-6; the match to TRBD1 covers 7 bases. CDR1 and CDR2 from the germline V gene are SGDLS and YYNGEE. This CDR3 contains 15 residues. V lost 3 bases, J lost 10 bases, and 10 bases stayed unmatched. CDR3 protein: CASSATGKLMSPLHF. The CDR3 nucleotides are TGTGCCAGCAGCGCGACAGGGAAACTAATGTCACCCCTCCACTTT.

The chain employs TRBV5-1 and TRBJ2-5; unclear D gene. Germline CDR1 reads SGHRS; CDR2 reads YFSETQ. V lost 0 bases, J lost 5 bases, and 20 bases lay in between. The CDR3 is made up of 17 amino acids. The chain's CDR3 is CASSLVAFFPTRETQYF. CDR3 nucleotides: TGCGCCAGCAGCTTGGTAGCATTTTTTCCTACCCGGGAGACCCAGTACTTC.

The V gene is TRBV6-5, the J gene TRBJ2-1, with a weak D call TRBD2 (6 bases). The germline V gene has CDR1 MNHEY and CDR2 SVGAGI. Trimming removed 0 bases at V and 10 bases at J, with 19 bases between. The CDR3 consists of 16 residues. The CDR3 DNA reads TGTGCCAGCAGTTACTCGCGGGGAGGTTCGGGTAGAGAGCAGTTCTTC. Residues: CASSYSRGGSGREQFF.

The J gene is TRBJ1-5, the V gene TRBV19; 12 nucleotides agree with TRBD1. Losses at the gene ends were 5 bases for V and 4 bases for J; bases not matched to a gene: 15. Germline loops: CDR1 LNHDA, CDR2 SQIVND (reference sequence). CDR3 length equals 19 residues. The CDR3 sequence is CASSRFGDRGRGSNQPQHF. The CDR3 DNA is TGTGCCAGTAGTCGATTTGGGGACAGGGGGCGAGGATCAAATCAGCCCCAGCATTTT.

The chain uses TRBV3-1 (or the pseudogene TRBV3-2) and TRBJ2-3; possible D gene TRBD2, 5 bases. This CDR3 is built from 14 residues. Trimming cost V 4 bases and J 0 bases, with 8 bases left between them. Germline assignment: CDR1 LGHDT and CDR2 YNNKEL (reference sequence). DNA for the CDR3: TGTGCCAGCAGCCGTGGCGGGAGCACAGATACGCAGTATTTT. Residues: CASSRGGSTDTQYF.